These T cell receptor beta chains were read from a single sample in a study of cytomegalovirus exposure and HLA in healthy donors. Sequencing used immunoSEQ multiplex PCR; TCRdb keeps in-frame clones, though not all of them. In the table there are about 130,000 clones, around 86% of which are singletons. Sequencing was carried out using PBMCs. The receptors here all came from a woman between 18 and 30 years old in good health and CMV-seronegative. The conserved cysteine and the conserved F or W are not part of the CDR3 here. The order of the fields is J gene, V gene, CDR3 protein.

j_gene: TRBJ2-1
v_gene: TRBV11-3
CDR3aa: ASSLDGLAEQF

j_gene: TRBJ2-7
v_gene: TRBV7-9
CDR3aa: ASSLGGGHEVEQY

j_gene: TRBJ1-4
v_gene: TRBV1
CDR3aa: TSSHETGPPTNEKLF

j_gene: TRBJ2-3
v_gene: TRBV7-6
CDR3aa: ASSLLAGAQDTQY

j_gene: TRBJ2-7
v_gene: TRBV7-9
CDR3aa: ASSYLAGALSYEQY

j_gene: TRBJ2-7
v_gene: TRBV28
CDR3aa: ASRGRRVTYEQY

j_gene: TRBJ2-3
v_gene: TRBV30
CDR3aa: AWSVGTSGSTDTQY

j_gene: TRBJ2-5
v_gene: TRBV5-1
CDR3aa: ASSLEAGRRGETQY

j_gene: TRBJ1-1
v_gene: TRBV19
CDR3aa: ASTSLLNTEAF

j_gene: TRBJ2-1
v_gene: TRBV10-3
CDR3aa: AIKDKGLAGDNEQF

j_gene: TRBJ2-7
v_gene: TRBV11-3
CDR3aa: ASSSVGPGTANYEQY

j_gene: TRBJ2-7
v_gene: TRBV10-3
CDR3aa: AISTRTSGIYEQY

j_gene: TRBJ2-3
v_gene: TRBV18
CDR3aa: ASSPSESTDTQY

j_gene: TRBJ2-1
v_gene: TRBV13
CDR3aa: ASSLVNGEQF

j_gene: TRBJ2-3
v_gene: TRBV5-1
CDR3aa: ASSEGLAASTDTQY

j_gene: TRBJ2-1
v_gene: TRBV27
CDR3aa: ASSFYGNNEQF

j_gene: TRBJ2-1
v_gene: TRBV6-1
CDR3aa: ATLPNRGSYNEQF

j_gene: TRBJ1-5
v_gene: TRBV28
CDR3aa: ASSAGWQPQH

j_gene: TRBJ2-7
v_gene: TRBV10-1
CDR3aa: ASSESGWAGEQY

j_gene: TRBJ2-1
v_gene: TRBV5-1
CDR3aa: ASSTTNRGWEQF

j_gene: TRBJ2-7
v_gene: TRBV18
CDR3aa: ASSPTGGSYEQY

j_gene: TRBJ2-1
v_gene: TRBV2
CDR3aa: ASSWLAADNEQF

j_gene: TRBJ2-1
v_gene: TRBV2
CDR3aa: ASSEQGTSGNEQF

j_gene: TRBJ1-1
v_gene: TRBV28
CDR3aa: ASSFSTEAF

j_gene: TRBJ2-7
v_gene: TRBV5-4
CDR3aa: ASSLRLAGVEQY

j_gene: TRBJ2-7
v_gene: TRBV2
CDR3aa: ASVWRGGDYEQY

j_gene: TRBJ1-4
v_gene: TRBV6-5
CDR3aa: ASSGQGRYGEKLF

j_gene: TRBJ2-3
v_gene: TRBV4-1
CDR3aa: ASSQGLVRRPNLDTQY

j_gene: TRBJ2-2
v_gene: TRBV9
CDR3aa: ASSVGLGRAGELF

j_gene: TRBJ2-3
v_gene: TRBV11-3
CDR3aa: ASSLGGGSPDTQY

j_gene: TRBJ1-1
v_gene: TRBV6-5
CDR3aa: ASSTSTGGTEAF

j_gene: TRBJ2-5
v_gene: TRBV15
CDR3aa: ATSRVYEATGETQY

j_gene: TRBJ1-1
v_gene: TRBV28
CDR3aa: ASRDRDTEAF

j_gene: TRBJ2-7
v_gene: TRBV2
CDR3aa: ASIPLWAASYEQY

j_gene: TRBJ2-7
v_gene: TRBV10-3
CDR3aa: AISESKVSREHEQY

j_gene: TRBJ1-5
v_gene: TRBV4-1
CDR3aa: ASSQTGQGGQPQH

j_gene: TRBJ2-5
v_gene: TRBV7-9
CDR3aa: ASSLARRSEETQY

j_gene: TRBJ2-7
v_gene: TRBV10-3
CDR3aa: AIGLRGSEQY

j_gene: TRBJ1-3
v_gene: TRBV10-3
CDR3aa: AIRHNYSDWDSGNTIY

j_gene: TRBJ2-5
v_gene: TRBV13
CDR3aa: ASSPRGGETQY

j_gene: TRBJ2-7
v_gene: TRBV6-1
CDR3aa: ASSEAGWYEQY

j_gene: TRBJ2-1
v_gene: TRBV30
CDR3aa: ACNAEGSYNEQF

j_gene: TRBJ2-5
v_gene: TRBV27
CDR3aa: ASSWTGQQETQY